A single T cell receptor (beta chain) is shown here with its context. TCRdb's table, derived via immunoSEQ multiplex PCR, lists solely in-frame clones and lacks some. The sample contains 150,000 or so clones, 75% to 90% of which appear only once. The sample originates from a study of T cell responses to AZD1222 COVID-19 vaccine. Here the sequenced sample was peripheral blood, taken on day 0 of AZD1222 vaccination. This sequence originates from an adult in good health.

CDR3 bases: TGTGCCTGGAGTGCCCTTGGTATGGGCTATGGCTACACCTTC. Its translation is CAWSALGMGYGYTF. V and J are TRBV30 and TRBJ1-2; no definite D call. V was clipped by 1 base and J by 4 bases, with 13 bases between them. Germline CDR1 reads GTSNPN; CDR2 reads SVGIG (reference sequence). This CDR3 is 14 amino acids long.